The entry that follows covers one TCR beta chain sequence. Its antigen is as yet unknown. A second PCR of 7 to 11 cycles used a sample-barcoded 5' primer and a J-beta primer mix. Each cDNA molecule was tagged by a template-switch adaptor that had 12 random nucleotides. Each single sample gave us at least 2.5 million CDR3-containing paired-end reads. One entry per CDR3 protein results from TCRdb running MiXCR on the 5' RACE reads. The sample has 1.5 million or so distinct CDR3 sequences, roughly 43% seen once. This sample is part of a study of blood T cells in healthy people across ages. General study results and limits: Greater diversity and more naive CD4+ cells were seen in long-lived donors than in aged donors. Estimates of total diversity, which came from one million sequenced T cells, were considered to be underestimates.

The CDR3 contains 15 residues. Trimming took 0 bases from V and 5 from J, leaving 13 bases between them. The V gene's germline CDR1 is MNHEY and CDR2 SVGAGI. Sequencing was done on a sample of blood. The TCR was taken from a woman aged 18 to 35 in good health. The chain couples TRBV6-5 to TRBJ1-1; D perhaps matches TRBD1 (6 bases). In nucleotides, the CDR3 is TGTGCCAGCAGTTACTCGGCGGGGGCGCCGACTGAAGCTTTCTTT. Translating gives CASSYSAGAPTEAFF.